Below, 13 T cell receptor beta chains from the same sample are listed, as sequenced in a study of cytomegalovirus exposure and HLA in healthy donors. Use of 60 Vbeta and 13 Jbeta primers characterized the PCR. Clones were sequenced by immunoSEQ multiplex PCR, and TCRdb holds only the in-frame ones, with some missing. The repertoire shows roughly 33,000 clones; the top ten hold 3% to 3.5%. Specimen: PBMCs. These receptor sequences come from a woman between 35 and 50 years old in good health and CMV-seropositive.

This chain uses TRBV6-1 with TRBJ1-1; unclear D gene. CDR1 is MNHNS, CDR2 SASEGT, per germline. The CDR3 loop spans 13 amino acids. V lost 4 bases to trimming and J lost 1 base, with 7 bases between them. CDR3 nucleotide sequence: TGTGCCAGCAGTGTACTAAGGAACACTGAAGCTTTCTTT. Amino acid sequence: CASSVLRNTEAFF.

J is TRBJ2-7 and V is TRBV4-1, with TRBD1 matching over 7 bases. This CDR3 is 15 amino acids long. Germline trimming cut 2 bases from V and 7 bases from J; bases unmatched to any gene: 11. Germline assignment: CDR1 MGHRA and CDR2 YSYEKL. CDR3 nucleotide sequence: TGCGCCAGCAGCCAACCCGGGACAGATTCCTTGGAGCAGTACTTC. Translating it yields CASSQPGTDSLEQYF.

The V call is TRBV19, the J call TRBJ2-7; TRBD2 matches 10 bases. In germline, CDR1 is LNHDA, CDR2 SQIVND (reference sequence). The CDR3 consists of 14 residues. The V and J ends lost 3 bases and 6 bases, in that order; junction bases with no gene match: 5. The CDR3 reads CASSILVAGGEQYF. For the CDR3, the DNA is TGTGCCAGTAGTATCCTCGTAGCGGGAGGCGAGCAGTACTTC.

The chain has TRBV9 and TRBJ1-1; 9 nucleotides align to TRBD1. Germline values: CDR1 SGDLS, CDR2 YYNGEE. The CDR3 loop spans 14 amino acids. Unmatched junction bases numbered 8, after V lost 5 bases and J lost 6 bases. Here the CDR3 DNA reads TGTGCCAGCAGTCGGGGACAGGGTACTTCTGAAGCTTTCTTT. Amino acid sequence: CASSRGQGTSEAFF.

A note on this clone: Different DNA sequences within this sample yield the same CDR3. The chain has TRBV5-1 and TRBJ2-1, with 8 bases fitting TRBD2. This CDR3 has 14 amino acids. V shed 4 bases, J shed 12 bases, and the junction held 12 bases outside the gene matches. Looked up from germline, CDR1 is SGHRS and CDR2 is YFSETQ. The CDR3: CASSPIGLARGQFF. The CDR3 nucleotides are TGCGCCAGCAGCCCGATCGGACTAGCTAGAGGGCAGTTCTTC.

The chain links TRBV20-1 to TRBJ2-7; D not certain. Trimming took off 3 bases at V and 9 bases at J, with 12 bases between the two ends. Per the germline V gene, CDR1 is DFQATT and CDR2 is SNEGSKA (reference sequence). CDR3 length: 11 residues. This CDR3 reads CSARAVQPQYF. CDR3 sequence (DNA): TGCAGTGCTAGGGCTGTTCAACCGCAGTACTTC.

The chain recombines TRBV30 with TRBJ2-7, with TRBD2 matching over 8 bases. V lost 0 bases, J lost 3 bases, and 10 bases stayed unmatched. This CDR3 has 16 residues. CDR1 is GTSNPN, CDR2 SVGIG, per germline (reference sequence). CDR3 sequence (DNA): TGTGCCTGGAGTGTAGGGGATAGCGGGACACTCTACGAGCAGTACTTC. Translated: CAWSVGDSGTLYEQYF.

V usage is TRBV6-1 and J usage is TRBJ2-7; the match to TRBD2 covers 12 bases. The V and J ends lost 4 bases and 5 bases, in that order; junction bases with no gene match: 6. Germline CDR1 MNHNS, CDR2 SASEGT. The CDR3 has 15 residues. CDR3 in DNA: TGTGCCAGCAGTGGGGAACTAGCGGGAGGAAACGAGCAGTACTTC. It specifies CASSGELAGGNEQYF.

V usage is TRBV28 and J usage is TRBJ1-2, with 8 bases matching TRBD1. CDR1 MDHEN and CDR2 SYDVKM come from the germline V gene. The CDR3 has 13 amino acids. Trimming at V came to 6 bases and at J to 6 bases, leaving 6 bases not matched to a gene. In DNA form, the CDR3 reads TGTGCCAGCAGCCCCGGACAGGGAAATGGCTACACCTTC. Translating it yields CASSPGQGNGYTF.

The V and J genes are TRBV5-1 and TRBJ1-1, with TRBD1 as a possible D gene (6 bases). Trimming removed 0 bases from V and 0 bases from J, with 12 bases in between. The length of the CDR3 is 16 residues. In germline, CDR1 is SGHRS, CDR2 YFSETQ. The CDR3 DNA is TGCGCCAGCAGCTTGGGGCCCAGGGGCATGAACACTGAAGCTTTCTTT. Translated: CASSLGPRGMNTEAFF. Full variable domain (remainder filled in from reference TRBV5-1 and TRBJ1-1): KAGVTQTPRYLIKTRGQQVTLSCSPISGHRSVSWYQQTPGQGLQFLFEYFSETQRNKGNFPGRFSGRQFSNSRSEMNVSTLELGDSALYLCASSLGPRGMNTEAFFGQGTRLTVV.

The V gene is TRBV30, the J gene TRBJ2-2; 14 bases agree with TRBD2. CDR3 length: 18 amino acids. V shed 4 bases and J 4 bases; nucleotides not matched to a gene: 11. Germline V CDR1 and CDR2: GTSNPN, SVGIG (reference sequence). CDR3 residues: CAWKTGTSGSTGTGELFF. In nucleotides, the CDR3 is TGTGCCTGGAAGACCGGGACTAGCGGGAGTACGGGCACCGGGGAGCTGTTTTTT.

V and J are TRBV4-2 and TRBJ2-7; D possibly corresponds to TRBD2 (5 bases). Germline lookup yields CDR1 LGHNA and CDR2 YNFKEQ. V was cut by 0 bases and J by 2 bases, with 11 bases left in between. The CDR3 covers 15 residues. CDR3 nucleotide sequence: TGTGCCAGCAGCCAAGATGTGAGGGATCCCTACGAGCAGTACTTC. Amino acid sequence: CASSQDVRDPYEQYF.

This chain uses TRBV7-8 with TRBJ2-1; perhaps TRBD2 as D (5 bases). V was cut by 5 bases and J by 5 bases, with 16 bases left in between. The germline V gene has CDR1 SGHVS and CDR2 FQNEAQ. The CDR3 runs 15 residues. CDR3 DNA: TGTGCCAGCAGCCCGATGAGGCTAGCTAACAATGAGCAGTTCTTC. Its translation is CASSPMRLANNEQFF.